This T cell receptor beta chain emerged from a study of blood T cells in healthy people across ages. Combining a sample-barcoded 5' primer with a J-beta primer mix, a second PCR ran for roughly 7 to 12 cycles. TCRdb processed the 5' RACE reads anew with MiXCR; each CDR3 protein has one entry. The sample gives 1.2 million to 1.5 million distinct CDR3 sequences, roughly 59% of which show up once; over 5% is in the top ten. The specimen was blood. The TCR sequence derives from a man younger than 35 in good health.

The CDR3 DNA follows: TGTGCCAGCAGTGTTGGGGGGATGACTTTCTTT. Translation gives CASSVGGMTFF. The chain carries TRBV25-1 and TRBJ1-1; a possible D gene is TRBD1 (5 bases). The CDR3 runs 11 residues. From germline, CDR1 is MGHDK and CDR2 SYGVNS. V was clipped by 4 bases and J by 12 bases, with 12 bases between them. The full variable domain, completed using reference TRBV25-1 and TRBJ1-1, is EADIYQTPRYLVIGTGKKITLECSQTMGHDKMYWYQQDPGMELHLIHYSYGVNSTEKGDLSSESTVSRIRTEHFPLTLESARPSHTSQYLCASSVGGMTFFGQGTRLTVV.